This TCR beta chain was recorded in a study of cytomegalovirus exposure and HLA in healthy donors. In the study overall: Genotyping showed 70% to 90% of about 370 donors falling in the Caucasian-associated ancestry cluster. General observations from the study: An analysis that came later showed most CMV-associated TCR beta chains appearing HLA-restricted.

Trimming shortened V by 4 bases and J by 4 bases, and 11 bases separated the two germline ends. The CDR3 is 13 residues long. Germline lookup yields CDR1 SGHRS and CDR2 YFSETQ. On this clone itself: The antigen remains undetermined.

PCR was performed using 60 Vbeta and 13 Jbeta primers. The method was immunoSEQ multiplex PCR; TCRdb's version includes in-frame clones alone and lacks a portion of them. This sample yields under 150,000 clones, of which over 70% are seen a single time; approximately 4% belongs to the top ten. This receptor was taken from a woman in her thirties or forties in good health and CMV-seronegative. Material for sequencing was PBMCs. The chain uses TRBV5-1 and TRBJ1-1; D might be TRBD1 (5 bases). The CDR3 loop is CASSPGGPTEAFF. CDR3 nucleotide sequence: TGCGCCAGCAGCCCGGGGGGACCCACTGAAGCTTTCTTT. Combining the CDR3 with reference TRBV5-1 and TRBJ1-1 gives the whole variable domain KAGVTQTPRYLIKTRGQQVTLSCSPISGHRSVSWYQQTPGQGLQFLFEYFSETQRNKGNFPGRFSGRQFSNSRSEMNVSTLELGDSALYLCASSPGGPTEAFFGQGTRLTVV.